This TCR beta chain originates from a study of early T cells in non-severe SARS-CoV-2 infection. Study context: Sequenced material consisted of bulk RNA (from unsorted whole blood), and chains were unpaired.

Unique molecular identifier tags were affixed to discrete cDNA molecules. Each CDR3 protein is one row after TCRdb ran MiXCR on the 5' RACE reads. The table shows approximately 70,000 distinct CDR3 sequences, with roughly 10% occurring only once. V shed 0 bases and J shed 1 base, with 7 bases lying between them. The germline CDR1 and CDR2 sequences are MNHEY and SVGEGT. This CDR3 contains 14 residues. This clonotype was obtained from an adult who was a healthcare worker with PCR-confirmed SARS-CoV-2 infection or an uninfected control (not recorded which). The sequenced sample was whole blood. The J gene is TRBJ2-7, the V gene TRBV6-2 or TRBV6-3; D unclear. DNA for the CDR3: TGTGCCAGCAGTTACTCGACGGTATCCTACGAGCAGTACTTC. Amino acids: CASSYSTVSYEQYF.